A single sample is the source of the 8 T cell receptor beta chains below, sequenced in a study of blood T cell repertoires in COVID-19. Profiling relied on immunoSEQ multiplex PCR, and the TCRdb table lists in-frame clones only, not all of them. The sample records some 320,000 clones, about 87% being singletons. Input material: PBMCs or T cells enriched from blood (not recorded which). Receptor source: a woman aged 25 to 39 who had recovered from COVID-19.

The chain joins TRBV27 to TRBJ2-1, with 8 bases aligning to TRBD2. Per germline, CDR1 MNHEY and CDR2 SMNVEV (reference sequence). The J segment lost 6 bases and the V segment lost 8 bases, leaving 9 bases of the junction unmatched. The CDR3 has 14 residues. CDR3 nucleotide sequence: TGTGCCAGCTCCAACTCCGGGGGGGGCAATGAGCAGTTCTTC. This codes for CASSNSGGGNEQFF.

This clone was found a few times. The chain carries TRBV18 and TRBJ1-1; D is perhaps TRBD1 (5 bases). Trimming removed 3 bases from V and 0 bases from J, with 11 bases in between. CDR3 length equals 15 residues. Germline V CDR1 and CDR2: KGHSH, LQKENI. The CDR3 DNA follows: TGTGCCAGCTCACCTCCAGGGCTCATGAACACTGAAGCTTTCTTT. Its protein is CASSPPGLMNTEAFF.

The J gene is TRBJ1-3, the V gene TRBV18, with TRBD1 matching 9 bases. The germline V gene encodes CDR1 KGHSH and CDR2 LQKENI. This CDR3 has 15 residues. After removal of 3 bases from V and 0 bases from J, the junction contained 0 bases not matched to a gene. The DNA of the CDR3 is TGTGCCAGCTCACCGGGACAGGGCTCTGGAAACACCATATATTTT. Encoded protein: CASSPGQGSGNTIYF.

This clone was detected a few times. DNA for the CDR3: TGTGCCAGCAGCCTACGAGTGGGGCTTCGCACAGATACGCAGTATTTT. It is translated as CASSLRVGLRTDTQYF. The chain recombines TRBV11-1 with TRBJ2-3, with D tentatively TRBD1 (5 bases). The CDR3 sequence is 16 residues long. With 5 bases removed from V and 1 base from J, the gap between germline ends came to 16 bases. Germline V gene sequence: CDR1 SGHAT, CDR2 FQDESV (reference sequence).

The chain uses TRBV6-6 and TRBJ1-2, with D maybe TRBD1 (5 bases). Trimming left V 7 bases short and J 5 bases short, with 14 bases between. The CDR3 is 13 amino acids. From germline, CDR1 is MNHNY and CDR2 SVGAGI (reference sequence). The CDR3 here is CASNLGASYGYTF. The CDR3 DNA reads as TGTGCCAGCAATTTAGGGGCATCTTATGGCTACACCTTC.

In nucleotides, the CDR3 is TGTGCCAGCAGTGAATTCGGGGACAGGTATGCGGCTTTCTTT. Translating gives CASSEFGDRYAAFF. The chain uses TRBV25-1 and TRBJ1-1, with 8 bases fitting TRBD1. Germline values: CDR1 MGHDK, CDR2 SYGVNS. The CDR3 totals 14 residues. Trimming cost V 1 base and J 11 bases; bases outside gene matches: 9.

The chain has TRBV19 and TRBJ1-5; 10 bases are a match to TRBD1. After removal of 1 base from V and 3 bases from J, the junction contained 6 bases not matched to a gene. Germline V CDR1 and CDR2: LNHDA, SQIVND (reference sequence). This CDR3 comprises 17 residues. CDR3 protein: CASSIAGTGVLNQPQHF. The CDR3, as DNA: TGTGCCAGTAGTATAGCCGGGACAGGGGTCCTCAATCAGCCCCAGCATTTT.

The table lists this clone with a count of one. CDR3 residues: CASSSTGIRETQYF. For the CDR3, the DNA is TGTGCCAGCAGCTCGACAGGCATCAGGGAGACCCAGTACTTC. The chain recombines TRBV5-4 with TRBJ2-5; possible D gene TRBD1, 6 bases. This CDR3 contains 14 residues. The ends were cut back, 3 bases at V and 5 bases at J, with 14 bases in the middle. Germline-derived CDR1 and CDR2 are SGHNT and YYREEE (reference sequence).